The clone carrying this TCR beta chain is labeled medium-sized. One entry per CDR3 protein results from TCRdb running MiXCR on the 5' RACE reads. The data contain approximately 12,000 distinct CDR3 sequences, about 51% of them singletons. Sequenced material: tumor-infiltrating naive CD4+ T cells sorted from the breast tumor. As to subset: naive CD4+ T cells, CD4+CD45RA+CD25-. The receptor comes from a female donor with breast cancer.

CDR3 region: CASSVRDSSTGQYF. Here the CDR3 DNA reads TGTGCCAGCAGCGTACGGGACAGTTCAACCGGGCAGTACTTC. V gene TRBV7-2 combines with J gene TRBJ2-7; 7 bases are a match to TRBD1. This CDR3 is 14 amino acids long. Germline CDR1 reads SGHTA; CDR2 reads FQGNSA. J gave up 9 bases and V 5 bases, and 13 bases lay outside the gene matches.